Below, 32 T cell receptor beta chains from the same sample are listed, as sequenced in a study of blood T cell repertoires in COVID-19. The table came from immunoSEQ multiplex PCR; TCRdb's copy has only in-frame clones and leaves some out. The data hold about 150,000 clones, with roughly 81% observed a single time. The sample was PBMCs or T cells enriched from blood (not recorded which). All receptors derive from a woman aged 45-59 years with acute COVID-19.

CDR3 coding DNA: TGCGCCAGCAGCCTAGCTCCCACCGCAGAGCAGTTCTTC. It codes for CASSLAPTAEQFF. The chain employs TRBV5-1 and TRBJ2-1; D possibly corresponds to TRBD2 (5 bases). This CDR3 region has 13 residues. Deletions cut 4 bases from V and 10 bases from J, with 15 bases between. Germline-derived CDR1 and CDR2 are SGHRS and YFSETQ.

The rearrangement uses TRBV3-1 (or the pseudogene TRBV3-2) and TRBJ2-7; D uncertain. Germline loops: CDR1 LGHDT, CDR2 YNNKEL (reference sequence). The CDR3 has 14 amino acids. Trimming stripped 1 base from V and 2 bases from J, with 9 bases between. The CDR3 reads CASSQVVSPYEQYF. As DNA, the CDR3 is TGTGCCAGCAGCCAAGTGGTCAGTCCCTACGAGCAGTACTTC.

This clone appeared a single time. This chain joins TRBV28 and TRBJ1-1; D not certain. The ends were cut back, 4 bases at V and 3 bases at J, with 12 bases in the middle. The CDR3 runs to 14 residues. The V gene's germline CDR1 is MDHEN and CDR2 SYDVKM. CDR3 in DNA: TGTGCCAGCAGTTCCGGAGCGTTGGACACTGAAGCTTTCTTT. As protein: CASSSGALDTEAFF.

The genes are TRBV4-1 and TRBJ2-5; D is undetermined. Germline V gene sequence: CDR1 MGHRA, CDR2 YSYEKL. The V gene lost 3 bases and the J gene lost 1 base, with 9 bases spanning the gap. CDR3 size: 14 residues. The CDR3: CASSHDDSQETQYF. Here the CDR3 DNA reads TGCGCCAGCAGCCACGACGACTCCCAAGAGACCCAGTACTTC.

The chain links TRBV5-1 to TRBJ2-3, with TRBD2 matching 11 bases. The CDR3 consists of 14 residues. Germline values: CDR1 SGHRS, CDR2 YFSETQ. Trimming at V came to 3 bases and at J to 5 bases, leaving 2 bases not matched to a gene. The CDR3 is CASSSGLAGDTQYF. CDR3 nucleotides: TGCGCCAGCAGCTCCGGACTAGCGGGAGATACGCAGTATTTT.

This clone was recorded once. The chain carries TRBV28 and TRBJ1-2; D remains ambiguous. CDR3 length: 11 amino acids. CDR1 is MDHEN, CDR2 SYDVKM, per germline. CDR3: CVAAGNYGYTF. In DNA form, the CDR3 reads TGTGTGGCCGCGGGCAACTATGGCTACACCTTC.

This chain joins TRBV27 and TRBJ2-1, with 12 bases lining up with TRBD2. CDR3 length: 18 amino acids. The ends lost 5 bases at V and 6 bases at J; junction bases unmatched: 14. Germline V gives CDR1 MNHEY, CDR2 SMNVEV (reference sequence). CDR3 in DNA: TGTGCCAGCAGTCAGCGACTAGCGGGAGTGGCTATGAGCAATGAGCAGTTCTTC. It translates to CASSQRLAGVAMSNEQFF.

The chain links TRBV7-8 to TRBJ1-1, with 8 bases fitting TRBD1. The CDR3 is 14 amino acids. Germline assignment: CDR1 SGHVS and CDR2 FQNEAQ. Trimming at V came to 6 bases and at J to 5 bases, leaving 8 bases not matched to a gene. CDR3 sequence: CASRLDRGVTEAFF. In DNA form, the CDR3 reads TGTGCCAGCAGACTCGACAGGGGAGTAACTGAAGCTTTCTTT.

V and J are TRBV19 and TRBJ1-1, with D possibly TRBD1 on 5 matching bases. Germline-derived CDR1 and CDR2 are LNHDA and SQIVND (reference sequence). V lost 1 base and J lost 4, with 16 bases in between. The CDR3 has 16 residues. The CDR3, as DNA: TGTGCCAGTAGTATAGTCTATTCGGGGGAGACCACTGAAGCTTTCTTT. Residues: CASSIVYSGETTEAFF.

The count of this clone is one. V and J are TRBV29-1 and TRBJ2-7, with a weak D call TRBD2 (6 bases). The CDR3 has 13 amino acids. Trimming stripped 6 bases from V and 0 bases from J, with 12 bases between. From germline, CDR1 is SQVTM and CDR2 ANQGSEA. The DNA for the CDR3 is TGCAGCGTGAACCGGGGGAGCTCCTACGAGCAGTACTTC. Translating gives CSVNRGSSYEQYF.

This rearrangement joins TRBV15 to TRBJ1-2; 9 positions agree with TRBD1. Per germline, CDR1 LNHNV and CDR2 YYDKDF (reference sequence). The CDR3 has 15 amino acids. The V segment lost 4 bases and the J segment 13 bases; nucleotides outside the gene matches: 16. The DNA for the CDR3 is TGTGCCACCAGCACCAACGGACAGGGGAGTGCGATTTCCACCTTC. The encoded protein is CATSTNGQGSAISTF.

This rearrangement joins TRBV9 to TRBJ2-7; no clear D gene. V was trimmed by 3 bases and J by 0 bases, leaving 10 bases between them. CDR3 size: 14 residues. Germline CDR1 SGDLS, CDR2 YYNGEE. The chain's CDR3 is CASSALPSSYEQYF. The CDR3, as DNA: TGTGCCAGCAGCGCTCTGCCCAGCTCCTACGAGCAGTACTTC.

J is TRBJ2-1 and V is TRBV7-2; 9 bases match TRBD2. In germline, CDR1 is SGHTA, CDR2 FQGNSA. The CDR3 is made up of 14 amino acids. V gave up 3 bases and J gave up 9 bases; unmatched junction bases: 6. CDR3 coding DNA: TGTGCCAGCAGCTTTGAGCGGGAGGTGGGTGAGCAGTTCTTC. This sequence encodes CASSFEREVGEQFF.

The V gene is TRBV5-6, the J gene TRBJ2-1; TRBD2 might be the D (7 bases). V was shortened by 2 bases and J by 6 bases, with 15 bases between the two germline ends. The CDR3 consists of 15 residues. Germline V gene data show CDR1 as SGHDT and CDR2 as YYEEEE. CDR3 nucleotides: TGTGCCAGCAGCTTAGGGGGAGGGCAACTCAATGAGCAGTTCTTC. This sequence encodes CASSLGGGQLNEQFF.

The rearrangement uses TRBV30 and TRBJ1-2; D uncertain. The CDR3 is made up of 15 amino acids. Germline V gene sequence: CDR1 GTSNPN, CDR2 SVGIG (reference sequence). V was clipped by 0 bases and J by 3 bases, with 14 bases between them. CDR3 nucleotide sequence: TGTGCCTGGAGTGTATATCCGGCTAGAGACTATGGCTACACCTTC. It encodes CAWSVYPARDYGYTF.

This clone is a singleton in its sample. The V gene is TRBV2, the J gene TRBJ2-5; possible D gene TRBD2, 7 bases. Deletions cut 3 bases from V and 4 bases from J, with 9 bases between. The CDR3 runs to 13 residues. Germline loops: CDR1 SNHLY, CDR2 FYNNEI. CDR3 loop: CASSEGGPETQYF. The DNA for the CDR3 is TGTGCCAGCAGTGAGGGGGGGCCAGAGACCCAGTACTTC. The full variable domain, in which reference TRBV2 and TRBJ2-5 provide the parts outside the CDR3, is EPEVTQTPSHQVTQMGQEVILRCVPISNHLYFYWYRQILGQKVEFLVSFYNNEISEKSEIFDDQFSVERPDGSNFTLKIRSTKLEDSAMYFCASSEGGPETQYFGPGTRLLVL.

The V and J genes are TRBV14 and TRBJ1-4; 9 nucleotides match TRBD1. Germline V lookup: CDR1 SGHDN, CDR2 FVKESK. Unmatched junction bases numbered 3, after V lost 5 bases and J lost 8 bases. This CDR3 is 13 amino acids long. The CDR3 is CASSWTGVEKLFF. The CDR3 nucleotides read TGTGCCAGCAGCTGGACAGGGGTCGAAAAACTGTTTTTT.

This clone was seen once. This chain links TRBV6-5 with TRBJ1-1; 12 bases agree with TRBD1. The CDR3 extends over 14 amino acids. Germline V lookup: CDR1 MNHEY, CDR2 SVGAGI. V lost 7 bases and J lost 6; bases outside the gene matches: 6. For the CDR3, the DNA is TGTGCCAGCACTAGGGGACAGGGGGCGTCTGAAGCTTTCTTT. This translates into CASTRGQGASEAFF.

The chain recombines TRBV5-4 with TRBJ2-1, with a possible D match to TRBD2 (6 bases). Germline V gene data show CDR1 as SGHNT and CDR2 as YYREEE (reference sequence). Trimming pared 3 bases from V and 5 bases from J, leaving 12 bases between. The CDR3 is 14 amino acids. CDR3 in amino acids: CASSSGGRNNEQFF. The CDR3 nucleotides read TGTGCCAGCAGCTCCGGAGGGAGAAACAATGAGCAGTTCTTC. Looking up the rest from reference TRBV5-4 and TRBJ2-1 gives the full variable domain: ETGVTQSPTHLIKTRGQQVTLRCSSQSGHNTVSWYQQALGQGPQFIFQYYREEENGRGNFPPRFSGLQFPNYSSELNVNALELDDSALYLCASSSGGRNNEQFFGPGTRLTVL.

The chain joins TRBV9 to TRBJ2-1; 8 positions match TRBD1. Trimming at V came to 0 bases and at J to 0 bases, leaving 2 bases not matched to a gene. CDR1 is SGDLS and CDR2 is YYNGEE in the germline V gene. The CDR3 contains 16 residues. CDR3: CASSVDGQGSYNEQFF. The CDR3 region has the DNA TGTGCCAGCAGCGTAGATGGACAGGGCTCCTACAATGAGCAGTTCTTC.

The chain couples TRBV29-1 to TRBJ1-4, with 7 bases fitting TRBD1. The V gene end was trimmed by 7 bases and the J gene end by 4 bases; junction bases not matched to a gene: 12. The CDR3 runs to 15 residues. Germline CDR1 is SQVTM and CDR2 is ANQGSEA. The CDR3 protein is CSATLLGQYNEKLFF. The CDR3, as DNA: TGCAGCGCGACGCTGCTGGGACAGTATAATGAAAAACTGTTTTTT.

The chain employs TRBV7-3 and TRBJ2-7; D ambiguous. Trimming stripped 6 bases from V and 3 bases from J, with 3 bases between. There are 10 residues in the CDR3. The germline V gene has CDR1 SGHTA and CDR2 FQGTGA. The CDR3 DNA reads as TGTGCCAGCAGACACTACGAGCAGTACTTC. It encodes CASRHYEQYF.

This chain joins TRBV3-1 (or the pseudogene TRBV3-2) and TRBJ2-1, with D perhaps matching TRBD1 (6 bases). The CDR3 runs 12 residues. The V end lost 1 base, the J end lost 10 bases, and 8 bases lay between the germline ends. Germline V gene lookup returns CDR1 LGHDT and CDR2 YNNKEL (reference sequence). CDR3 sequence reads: CASSQADREQFF. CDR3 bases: TGTGCCAGCAGCCAAGCCGACAGGGAGCAGTTCTTC.

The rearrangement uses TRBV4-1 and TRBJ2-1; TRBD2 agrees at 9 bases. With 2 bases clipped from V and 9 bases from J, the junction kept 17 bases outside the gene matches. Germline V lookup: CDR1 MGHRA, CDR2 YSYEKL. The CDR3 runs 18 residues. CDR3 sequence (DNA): TGCGCCAGCAGCCAATTAAGGGGGACTAGCTACTTTCGGGGTGAGCAGTTCTTC. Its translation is CASSQLRGTSYFRGEQFF.

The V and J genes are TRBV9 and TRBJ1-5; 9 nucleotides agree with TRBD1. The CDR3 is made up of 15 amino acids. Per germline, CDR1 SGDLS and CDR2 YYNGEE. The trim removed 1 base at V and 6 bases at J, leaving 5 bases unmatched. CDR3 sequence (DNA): TGTGCCAGCAGCGTATATGGGACAGGGAGTCAGCCCCAGCATTTT. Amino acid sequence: CASSVYGTGSQPQHF.

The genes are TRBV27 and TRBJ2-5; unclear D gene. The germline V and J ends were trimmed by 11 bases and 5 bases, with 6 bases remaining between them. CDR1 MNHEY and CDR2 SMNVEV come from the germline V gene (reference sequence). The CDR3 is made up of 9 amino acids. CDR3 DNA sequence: TGTGCCGCCAGGGAGACCCAGTACTTC. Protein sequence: CAARETQYF.

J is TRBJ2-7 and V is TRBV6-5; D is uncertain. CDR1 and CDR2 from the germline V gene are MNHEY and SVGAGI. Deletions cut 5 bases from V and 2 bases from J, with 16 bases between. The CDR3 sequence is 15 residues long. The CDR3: CASSQQMTGTYEQYF. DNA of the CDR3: TGTGCCAGCAGTCAACAAATGACGGGTACCTACGAGCAGTACTTC.

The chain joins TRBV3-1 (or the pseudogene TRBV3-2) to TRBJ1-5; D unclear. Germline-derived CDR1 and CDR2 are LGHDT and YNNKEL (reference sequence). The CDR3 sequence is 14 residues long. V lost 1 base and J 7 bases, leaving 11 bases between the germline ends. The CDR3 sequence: CASSQAGESQPQHF. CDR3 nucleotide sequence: TGTGCCAGCAGCCAAGCCGGGGAGTCACAGCCCCAGCATTTT.

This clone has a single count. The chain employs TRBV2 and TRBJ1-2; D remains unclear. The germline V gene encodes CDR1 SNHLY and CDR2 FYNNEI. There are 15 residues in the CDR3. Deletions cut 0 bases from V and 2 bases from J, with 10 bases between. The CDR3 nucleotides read TGTGCCAGCAGTGAAGCAGCACAGCCAAACTATGGCTACACCTTC. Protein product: CASSEAAQPNYGYTF.

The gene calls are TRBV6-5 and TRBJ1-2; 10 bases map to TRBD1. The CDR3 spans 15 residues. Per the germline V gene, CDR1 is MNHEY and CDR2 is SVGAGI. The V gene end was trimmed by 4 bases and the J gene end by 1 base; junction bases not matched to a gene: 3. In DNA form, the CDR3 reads TGTGCCAGCAGTTCAAGGACAGGGGGTAACTATGGCTACACCTTC. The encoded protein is CASSSRTGGNYGYTF.

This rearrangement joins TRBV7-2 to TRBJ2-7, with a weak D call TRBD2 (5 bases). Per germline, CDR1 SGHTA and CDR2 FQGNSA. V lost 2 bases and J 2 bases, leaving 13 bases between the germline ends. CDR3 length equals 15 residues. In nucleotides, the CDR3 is TGTGCCAGCAGCTTATCCCCAGCGGCCCCCTACGAGCAGTACTTC. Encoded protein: CASSLSPAAPYEQYF.

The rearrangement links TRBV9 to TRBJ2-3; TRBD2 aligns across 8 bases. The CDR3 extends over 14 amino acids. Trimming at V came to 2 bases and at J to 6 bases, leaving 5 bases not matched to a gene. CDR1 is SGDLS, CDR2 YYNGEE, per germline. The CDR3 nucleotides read TGTGCCAGCAGCGTTAGCGGGAATGTGGATACGCAGTATTTT. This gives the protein CASSVSGNVDTQYF.